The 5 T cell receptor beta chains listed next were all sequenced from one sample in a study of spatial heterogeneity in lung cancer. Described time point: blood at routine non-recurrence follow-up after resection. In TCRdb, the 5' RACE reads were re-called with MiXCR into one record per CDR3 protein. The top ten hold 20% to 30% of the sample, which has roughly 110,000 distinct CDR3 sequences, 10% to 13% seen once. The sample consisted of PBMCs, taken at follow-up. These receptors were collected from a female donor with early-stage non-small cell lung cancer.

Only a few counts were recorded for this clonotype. The CDR3 spells CASSLQTSGSTGELFF. The CDR3 DNA sequence: TGTGCCAGCAGCTTGCAGACTAGCGGGAGCACCGGGGAGCTGTTTTTT. V and J are TRBV7-2 and TRBJ2-2; TRBD2 agrees at 12 bases. The J segment lost 4 bases and the V segment lost 3 bases, leaving 3 bases of the junction unmatched. Germline V gene data show CDR1 as SGHTA and CDR2 as FQGNSA. The CDR3 loop spans 16 amino acids.

As DNA, the CDR3 is TGTGCCAGCCTGTCTAGCGGGGCGTTCAATGAGCAGTTCTTC. Translating gives CASLSSGAFNEQFF. This chain joins TRBV28 and TRBJ2-1, with TRBD2 identical over 9 bases. Germline assignment: CDR1 MDHEN and CDR2 SYDVKM. The V segment lost 8 bases and the J segment 6 bases; nucleotides outside the gene matches: 8. CDR3 length: 14 residues.

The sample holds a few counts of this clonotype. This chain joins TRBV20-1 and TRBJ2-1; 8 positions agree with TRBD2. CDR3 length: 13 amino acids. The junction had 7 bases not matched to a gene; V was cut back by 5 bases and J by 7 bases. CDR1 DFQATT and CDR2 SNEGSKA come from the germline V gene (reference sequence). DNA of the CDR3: TGCAGTGCTGGGGGACTAGAACTTAATGAGCAGTTCTTC. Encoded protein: CSAGGLELNEQFF.

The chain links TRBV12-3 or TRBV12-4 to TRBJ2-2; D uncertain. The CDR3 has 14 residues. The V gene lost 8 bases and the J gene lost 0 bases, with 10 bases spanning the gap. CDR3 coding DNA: TGTGCCAGCTCCGCATCGACGAACACCGGGGAGCTGTTTTTT. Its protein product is CASSASTNTGELFF.

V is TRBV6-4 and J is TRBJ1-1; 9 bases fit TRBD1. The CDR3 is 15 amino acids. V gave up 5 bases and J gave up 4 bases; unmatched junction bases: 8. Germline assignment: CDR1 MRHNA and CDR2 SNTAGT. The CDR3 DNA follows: TGTGCCAGCAGTCAAGACAGGGGGGGATTCACTGAAGCTTTCTTT. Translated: CASSQDRGGFTEAFF.